This T cell receptor (beta chain) was observed in a study of OX40 agonist ivuxolimab in advanced cancers. TCRdb's copy holds only in-frame clones and misses some; the assay was immunoSEQ multiplex PCR. The sample records 73,000 or so clones, approximately 85% being singletons. This CDR3 contains 14 residues. With 5 bases clipped from V and 8 bases from J, the junction kept 6 bases outside the gene matches. Germline CDR1 and CDR2: LNHNV and YYDKDF (reference sequence). This chain links TRBV15 with TRBJ1-4; 9 nucleotides line up with TRBD1. Here the sequenced sample was CD4+ or CD8+ T cells sorted from blood, taken in a trial of the OX40 agonist ivuxolimab. The sequence was obtained from an adult with an advanced solid tumor such as melanoma, head and neck, liver or kidney cancer. CDR3 in DNA: TGTGCCACCAGCTGGGACAGGGCCGGCGAAAAACTGTTTTTT. This sequence encodes CATSWDRAGEKLFF. The complete variable domain, with remaining parts taken from reference TRBV15 and TRBJ1-4, reads DAMVIQNPRYQVTQFGKPVTLSCSQTLNHNVMYWYQQKSSQAPKLLFHYYDKDFNNEADTPDNFQSRRPNTSFCFLDIRSPGLGDTAMYLCATSWDRAGEKLFFGSGTQLSVL.